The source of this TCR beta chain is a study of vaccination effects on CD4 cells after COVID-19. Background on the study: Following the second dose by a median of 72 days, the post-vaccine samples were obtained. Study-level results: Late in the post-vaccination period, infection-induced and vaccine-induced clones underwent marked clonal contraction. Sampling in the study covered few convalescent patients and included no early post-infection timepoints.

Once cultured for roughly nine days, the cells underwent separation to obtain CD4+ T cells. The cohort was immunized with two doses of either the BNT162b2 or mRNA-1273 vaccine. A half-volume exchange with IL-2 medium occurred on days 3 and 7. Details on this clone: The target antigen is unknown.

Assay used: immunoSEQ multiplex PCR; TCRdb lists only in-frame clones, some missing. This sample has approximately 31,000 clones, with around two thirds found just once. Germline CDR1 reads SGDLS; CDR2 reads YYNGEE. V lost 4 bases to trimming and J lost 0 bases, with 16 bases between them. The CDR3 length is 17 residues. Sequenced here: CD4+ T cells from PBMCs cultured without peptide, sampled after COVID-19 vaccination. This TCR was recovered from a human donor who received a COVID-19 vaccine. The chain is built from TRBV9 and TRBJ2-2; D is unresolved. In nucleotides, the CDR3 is TGTGCCAGCAGCCCCCACGTTAGCCTTGCGAACACCGGGGAGCTGTTTTTT. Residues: CASSPHVSLANTGELFF.